One and the same sample provided the 18 T cell receptor beta chains below, sequenced in a study of cytomegalovirus exposure and HLA in healthy donors (dated 2017 in TCRdb). The protocol used for the library was the immunoSEQ multiplex PCR assay. For the multiplex PCR, a mixture combining 60 forward primers for TCR Vbeta segments and 13 reverse primers for TCR Jbeta segments was used. Entries here come from immuneACCESS through TCRdb and include only in-frame sequences with V and J called. Some clones fail to appear in such tables; in the studies checked, an unresolved V gene covers under half of the shortfall, and the cause of the remainder is unknown. The sample table contains over 100,000 clones; only one count was recorded for roughly 80% of them. 2% to 3% of the sample rests with the top ten. Sequencing input: PBMCs. These receptors all stem from a female donor in good health and CMV-seronegative.

CDR3 coding DNA: TGCGCCAGCAGCTTTTCCCCAGGGATTGACTATGGCTACACCTTC. This encodes CASSFSPGIDYGYTF. V is TRBV5-1 and J is TRBJ1-2; weak D call: TRBD1 (5 bases). CDR3 length: 15 amino acids. Germline V gives CDR1 SGHRS, CDR2 YFSETQ. The ends were cut back, 2 bases at V and 3 bases at J, with 14 bases in the middle.

The chain has TRBV7-9 and TRBJ1-5; D not certain. The germline V and J ends were trimmed by 5 bases and 7 bases, with 15 bases remaining between them. The CDR3 extends over 14 amino acids. Germline V gene sequence: CDR1 SEHNR, CDR2 FQNEAQ (reference sequence). This CDR3 is CASSPDGSEQPQHF. In nucleotides, the CDR3 is TGTGCCAGCAGCCCTGACGGGTCCGAACAGCCCCAGCATTTT.

The chain recombines TRBV20-1 with TRBJ2-1; 7 positions agree with TRBD1. The CDR3 contains 11 residues. Germline V lookup: CDR1 DFQATT, CDR2 SNEGSKA (reference sequence). The J segment lost 12 bases and the V segment lost 4 bases, leaving 6 bases of the junction unmatched. CDR3 in amino acids: CSAIGRTGQFF. CDR3 nucleotide sequence: TGCAGTGCTATCGGACGGACAGGGCAGTTCTTC.

This clone was seen a handful of times. The chain links TRBV6-6 to TRBJ1-4; tentatively, D is TRBD1 (5 bases). Germline loops: CDR1 MNHNY, CDR2 SVGAGI (reference sequence). CDR3 length: 14 residues. V was pared by 3 bases and J by 8 bases, with 13 bases between. The CDR3 loop reads CASSYVSGSEKLFF. In DNA, the CDR3 is TGTGCCAGCAGTTATGTTTCAGGGTCAGAAAAACTGTTTTTT.

The chain carries TRBV2 and TRBJ1-6, with a weak D call TRBD1 (6 bases). The CDR3 covers 15 residues. Germline V gene data show CDR1 as SNHLY and CDR2 as FYNNEI. The V end lost 5 bases, the J end lost 0 bases, and 8 bases lay between the germline ends. CDR3 residues: CASSRDTSYNSPLHF. The CDR3 DNA reads TGTGCCAGCAGTAGGGACACCTCCTATAATTCACCCCTCCACTTT.

The CDR3 sequence is CASSFRGGRQPQHF. CDR3 nucleotide sequence: TGTGCCAGCAGCTTTAGGGGTGGGCGTCAGCCCCAGCATTTT. V gene TRBV13 combines with J gene TRBJ1-5, with D perhaps TRBD1 (5 bases). Germline V gene sequence: CDR1 PRHDT, CDR2 FYEKMQ (reference sequence). This CDR3 has 14 residues. Trimming shortened V by 3 bases and J by 6 bases, and 12 bases separated the two germline ends.

This chain's CDR3 is CASSQPEDREAFF. In nucleotides, the CDR3 is TGTGCCAGCAGCCAACCTGAGGACAGAGAAGCTTTCTTT. The rearrangement joins TRBV7-8 to TRBJ1-1, with D possibly matching TRBD1 (6 bases). Trimming shortened V by 5 bases and J by 8 bases, and 15 bases separated the two germline ends. From germline, CDR1 is SGHVS and CDR2 FQNEAQ. CDR3 length: 13 amino acids.

This clone has a single count. The chain carries TRBV6-4 and TRBJ2-3, with 9 bases aligning to TRBD2. Germline values: CDR1 MRHNA, CDR2 SNTAGT. This CDR3 is 15 amino acids long. The junction had 7 bases not matched to a gene; V was cut back by 5 bases and J by 4 bases. The CDR3 bases are TGTGCCAGCAGTTTCGGCGGGGGGGAGGCAGATACGCAGTATTTT. Translated, it gives CASSFGGGEADTQYF.

The chain links TRBV4-1 to TRBJ1-1; no clear D. CDR3 size: 15 residues. With 1 base removed from V and 6 bases from J, the gap between germline ends came to 15 bases. Germline loops: CDR1 MGHRA, CDR2 YSYEKL. CDR3 in amino acids: CASSQVMAGLAEAFF. The CDR3, as DNA: TGCGCCAGCAGCCAAGTCATGGCAGGCTTAGCTGAAGCTTTCTTT.

V and J are TRBV13 and TRBJ2-5, with a possible D match to TRBD2 (6 bases). The assigned J gene may be wrong: the sequence end matches TRBJ2-7 better. CDR3 size: 13 residues. The germline gives CDR1 PRHDT, CDR2 FYEKMQ (reference sequence). CDR3 residues: CASSLEGGYEQYF. The DNA for the CDR3 is TGTGCCAGCAGCTTAGAGGGAGGCTACGAGCAGTACTTC.

As DNA, the CDR3 is TGTGCCCCAAGGACAGGGGGCTACGAGCAGTACTTC. Residues: CAPRTGGYEQYF. The genes are TRBV30 and TRBJ2-5, with 10 bases that match TRBD1. The end of the DNA aligns better with TRBJ2-7, so the J call may be wrong. CDR3 size: 12 residues. Per the germline V gene, CDR1 is GTSNPN and CDR2 is SVGIG (reference sequence).

In DNA, the CDR3 is TGTGCCATCAGTAGGGCGGGGGGGCCTCTCGAGCAGTACTTC. Its protein is CAISRAGGPLEQYF. The chain links TRBV10-3 to TRBJ2-7; 9 bases match TRBD2. Germline trimming cut 5 bases from V and 6 bases from J; bases unmatched to any gene: 8. Germline loops: CDR1 ENHRY, CDR2 SYGVKD. This CDR3 has 14 residues.

This clone was seen once. The chain recombines TRBV10-2 with TRBJ1-2; D not certain. Trimming shortened V by 4 bases and J by 4 bases, and 7 bases separated the two germline ends. The CDR3 consists of 12 residues. Germline CDR1 WSHSY, CDR2 SAAADI. The CDR3: CASSALFYGYTF. For the CDR3, the DNA is TGCGCCAGCAGTGCTCTTTTCTATGGCTACACCTTC.

This clone was found once. The chain combines TRBV6-5 with TRBJ2-2, with TRBD1 matching over 7 bases. CDR3 length: 14 amino acids. CDR1 is MNHEY and CDR2 is SVGAGI in the germline V gene. V shed 7 bases and J 6 bases; nucleotides not matched to a gene: 8. DNA of the CDR3: TGTGCCAGCATGGTAGACAGGGTGGCCGGGGAGCTGTTTTTT. Amino acids: CASMVDRVAGELFF.

V and J are TRBV7-9 and TRBJ2-1, with 13 bases identical to TRBD2. The CDR3 spans 16 residues. Germline assignment: CDR1 SEHNR and CDR2 FQNEAQ (reference sequence). J was trimmed by 6 bases and V by 2 bases; bases with no gene match: 4. The CDR3 protein is CASSLPRLAGGNEQFF. CDR3 DNA sequence: TGTGCCAGCAGCTTACCTCGACTAGCGGGGGGCAATGAGCAGTTCTTC.

This clone has only a few counts. This chain connects TRBV28 to TRBJ1-2; tentatively, D is TRBD1 (5 bases). V lost 6 bases and J 7 bases, leaving 12 bases between the germline ends. From germline, CDR1 is MDHEN and CDR2 SYDVKM. The CDR3 length is 12 residues. CDR3 DNA sequence: TGTGCCAGCAGAACCGGGGGGGGTGGCTACACCTTC. As protein: CASRTGGGGYTF.

This rearrangement joins TRBV7-9 to TRBJ1-1, with D possibly TRBD1 on 5 matching bases. Germline V gives CDR1 SEHNR, CDR2 FQNEAQ (reference sequence). Trimming removed 7 bases from V and 1 base from J, with 13 bases in between. The CDR3 totals 14 residues. The CDR3 loop is CASTGGLENTEAFF. CDR3 DNA sequence: TGTGCCAGCACCGGGGGGTTAGAGAACACTGAAGCTTTCTTT.

This chain joins TRBV4-3 and TRBJ2-4, with TRBD1 matching over 8 bases. The trim removed 0 bases at V and 0 bases at J, leaving 10 bases unmatched. Germline CDR1 reads LGHNA; CDR2 reads YSLEER. The CDR3 spans 19 residues. The CDR3 nucleotides are TGCGCCAGCAGCCAAGAAAGAGGGACAGGAACCCTAGCCAAAAACATTCAGTACTTC. Protein: CASSQERGTGTLAKNIQYF.